This TCR beta chain was retrieved from a study of shared clonotypes between healthy human individuals. About the research overall: CD4 naive cells filled three plates per donor, CD4 memory three, CD8 naive two and CD8 memory one.

Worth noting for this clone: The antigen is unknown.

Trimming took 5 bases from V and 3 from J, leaving 19 bases between them. From germline, CDR1 is SGHAT and CDR2 FQDESV (reference sequence). The CDR3 has 16 residues. Here immunoSEQ multiplex PCR was the method, and the copy in TCRdb shows in-frame clones only, minus some. Counted here are 300,000 to 350,000 clones, about 70% occurring once; the ten biggest clones make up about 9.4%. Points from the study as a whole: Represented diversity (both genetic and exposure-history) was limited by the small number of donors.

All donors qualified as healthy HIV-negative adults and had experienced no recent acute infections or vaccinations. All donors were Caucasian adults living in Nashville, Tennessee. Sequencing used memory CD4+ T cells sorted from blood. Subset in this sample: CD45RA-negative fraction. The V and J genes are TRBV11-1 and TRBJ2-5; D is possibly TRBD1 or TRBD2 (6 bases each). This TCR derives from a young man in good health. The DNA of the CDR3 is TGTGCCAGCAGCGCTCTAGGGGGGCCCGAGGAAGAGACCCAGTACTTC. Its translation: CASSALGGPEEETQYF.